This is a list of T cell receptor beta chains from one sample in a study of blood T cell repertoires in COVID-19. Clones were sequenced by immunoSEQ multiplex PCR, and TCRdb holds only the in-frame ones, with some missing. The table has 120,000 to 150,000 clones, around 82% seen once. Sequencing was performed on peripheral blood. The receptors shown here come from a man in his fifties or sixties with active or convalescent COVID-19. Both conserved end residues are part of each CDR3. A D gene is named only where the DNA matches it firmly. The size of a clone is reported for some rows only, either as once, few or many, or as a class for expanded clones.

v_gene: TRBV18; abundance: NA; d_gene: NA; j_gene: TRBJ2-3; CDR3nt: TGTGCCAGCCACCGCCCAACGGGAGCGACAGATACGCAGTATTTT; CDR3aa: CASHRPTGATDTQYF
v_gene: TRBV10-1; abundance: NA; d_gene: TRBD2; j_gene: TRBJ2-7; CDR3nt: TGCGCCAGCAGATTAAGAGCGGGAGGAACCGCCTACGAGCAGTACTTC; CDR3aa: CASRLRAGGTAYEQYF
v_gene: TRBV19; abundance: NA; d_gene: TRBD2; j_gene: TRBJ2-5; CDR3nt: TGTGCCAGTAGTATGGGTAGCGGGAGCGTAGAGACCCAGTACTTC; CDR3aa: CASSMGSGSVETQYF
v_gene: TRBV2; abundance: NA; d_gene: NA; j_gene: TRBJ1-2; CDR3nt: TGTGCCAGCAGCGGGGCAGGGGCCCGTGGCTATGGCTACACCTTC; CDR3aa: CASSGAGARGYGYTF
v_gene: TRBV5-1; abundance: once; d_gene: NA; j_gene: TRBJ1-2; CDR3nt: TGCGCCAGCAGCCAGATGACATCTAACTATGGCTACACCTTC; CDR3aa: CASSQMTSNYGYTF
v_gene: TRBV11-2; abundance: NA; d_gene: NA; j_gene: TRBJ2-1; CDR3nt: TGTGCCAGCAGCTTAGAAGGGGTCACCTACAATGAGCAGTTCTTC; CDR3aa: CASSLEGVTYNEQFF
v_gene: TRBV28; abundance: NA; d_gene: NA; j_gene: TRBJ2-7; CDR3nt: TGTGCCAGTACACCCCGGGGGAGCGTGGGGTACGAGCAGTACTTC; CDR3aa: CASTPRGSVGYEQYF
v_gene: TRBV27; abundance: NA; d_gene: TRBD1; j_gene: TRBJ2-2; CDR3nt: TGTGCCAGCAGCAAACAAGGGACAGGGAACACCGGGGAGCTGTTTTTT; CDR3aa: CASSKQGTGNTGELFF
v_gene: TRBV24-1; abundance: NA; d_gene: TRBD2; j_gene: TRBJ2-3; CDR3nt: TGTGCCACCAGTGGGGGCGGGAGGGCCGAGGGAGATACGCAGTATTTT; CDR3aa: CATSGGGRAEGDTQYF
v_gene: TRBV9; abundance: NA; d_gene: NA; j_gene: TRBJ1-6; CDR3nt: TGTGCCAGCAGCGCCCAAAGCAGGGATTCACCCCTCCACTTT; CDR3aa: CASSAQSRDSPLHF
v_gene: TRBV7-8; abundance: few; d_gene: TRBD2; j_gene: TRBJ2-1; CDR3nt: TGTGCCAGCAGCCCCCTGCTAGCGGGAGGTTACAATGAGCAGTTCTTC; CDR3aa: CASSPLLAGGYNEQFF
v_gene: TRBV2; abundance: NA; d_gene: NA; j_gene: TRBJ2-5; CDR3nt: TGTGCCAGCAGTGTCGGCAGGGCAGAGACCCAGTACTTC; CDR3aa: CASSVGRAETQYF
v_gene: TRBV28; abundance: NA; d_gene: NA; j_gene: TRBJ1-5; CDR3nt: TGTGCCAGCAGTTTCCCCTCGGATCAGCCCCAGCATTTT; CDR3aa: CASSFPSDQPQHF
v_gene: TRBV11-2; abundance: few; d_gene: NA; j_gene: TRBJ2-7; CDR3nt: TGTGCCAGCAGCCCGGGTCTCCGGACCTACGAGCAGTACTTC; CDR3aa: CASSPGLRTYEQYF
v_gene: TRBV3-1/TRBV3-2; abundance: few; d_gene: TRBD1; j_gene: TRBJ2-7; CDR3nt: TGTGCCAGCAGCCCCAGAAGGGGACAGGCCGGCGAGCAGTACTTC; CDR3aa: CASSPRRGQAGEQYF
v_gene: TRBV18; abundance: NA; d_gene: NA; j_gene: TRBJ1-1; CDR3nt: TGTGCCAGCTCACCGGGTAGCGGGGTTGAAGCTTTCTTT; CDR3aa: CASSPGSGVEAFF
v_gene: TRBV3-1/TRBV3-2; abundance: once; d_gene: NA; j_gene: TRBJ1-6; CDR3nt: TGTGCCAGCAGCCAAGGGTACAGGGCTCAGTCACCCCTCCACTTT; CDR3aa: CASSQGYRAQSPLHF
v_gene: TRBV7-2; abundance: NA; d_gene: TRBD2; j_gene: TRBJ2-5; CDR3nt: TGTGCCAGCAGCCTAGCGGGACTTGGCGCAGAGACCCAGTACTTC; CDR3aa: CASSLAGLGAETQYF
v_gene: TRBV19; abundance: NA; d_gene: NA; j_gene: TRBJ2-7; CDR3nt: TGTGCCAGTAGTATGGGAGGACAGGCTACCTACGAGCAGTACTTC; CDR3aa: CASSMGGQATYEQYF
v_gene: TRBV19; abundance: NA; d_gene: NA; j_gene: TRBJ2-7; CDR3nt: TGTGCCAGTAGTATAGGGCTTAACTACGAGCAGTACTTC; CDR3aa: CASSIGLNYEQYF
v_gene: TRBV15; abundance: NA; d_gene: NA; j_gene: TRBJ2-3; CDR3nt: TGTGCCACCAGTCCCACAGGGCGCACAGATACGCAGTATTTT; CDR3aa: CATSPTGRTDTQYF
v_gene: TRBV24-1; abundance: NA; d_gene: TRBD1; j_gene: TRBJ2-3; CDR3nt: TGTGCCACCAGTGATGACAGGACAGGATATGACACAGATACGCAGTATTTT; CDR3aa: CATSDDRTGYDTDTQYF
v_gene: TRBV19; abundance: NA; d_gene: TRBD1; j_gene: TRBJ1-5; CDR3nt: TGTGCCAGTAGTCGACAGGGTAGGAGCAATCAGCCCCAGCATTTT; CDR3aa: CASSRQGRSNQPQHF
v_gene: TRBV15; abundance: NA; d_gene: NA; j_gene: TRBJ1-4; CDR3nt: TGTGCCACCAGCAGAGATCTCCCGAACCCTCCCCGAGGTGAAAAACTGTTTTTT; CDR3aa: CATSRDLPNPPRGEKLFF
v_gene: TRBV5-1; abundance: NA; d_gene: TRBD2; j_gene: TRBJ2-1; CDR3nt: TGCGCCAGCAGCTTGGATGGGACTAGCGACCGACATGAGCAGTTCTTC; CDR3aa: CASSLDGTSDRHEQFF
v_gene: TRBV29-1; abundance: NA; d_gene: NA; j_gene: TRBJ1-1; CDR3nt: TGCAGCGCAGGGCGGGACGCGGGGAAACGAGCTTTCTTT; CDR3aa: CSAGRDAGKRAFF
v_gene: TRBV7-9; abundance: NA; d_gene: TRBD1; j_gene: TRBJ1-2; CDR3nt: TGTGCCAGCAGCTTGTCGAGGGGACAGGGCACTAACTATGGCTACACCTTC; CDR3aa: CASSLSRGQGTNYGYTF
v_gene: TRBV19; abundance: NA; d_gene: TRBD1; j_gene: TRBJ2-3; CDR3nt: TGTGCCAGTACTATACCTGGGACAGGGGGACTCACAGATACGCAGTATTTT; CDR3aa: CASTIPGTGGLTDTQYF
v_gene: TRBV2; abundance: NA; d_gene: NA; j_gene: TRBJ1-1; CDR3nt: TGTGCCAGCAGTGGGTGGGGGGGGATTGCTGAAGCTTTCTTT; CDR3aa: CASSGWGGIAEAFF
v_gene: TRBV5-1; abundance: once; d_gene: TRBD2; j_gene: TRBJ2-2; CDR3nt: TGCGCCAGCATGAGGGAGGGTAACACCGGGGAGCTGTTTTTT; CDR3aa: CASMREGNTGELFF
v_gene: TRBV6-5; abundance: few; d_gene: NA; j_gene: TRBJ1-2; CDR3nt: TGTGCCAGCGGCCCGGGGGGAAATGGCTACACCTTC; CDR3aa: CASGPGGNGYTF
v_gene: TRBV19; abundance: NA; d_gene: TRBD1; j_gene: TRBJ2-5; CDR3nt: TGTGCCAGTAGTCCGGACAGGTTCCAAGAGACCCAGTACTTC; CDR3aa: CASSPDRFQETQYF
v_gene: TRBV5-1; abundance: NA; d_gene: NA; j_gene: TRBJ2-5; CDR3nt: TGCGCCAGCAGCCGCGGGGCGGTTTCCCAAGAGACCCAGTACTTC; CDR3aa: CASSRGAVSQETQYF
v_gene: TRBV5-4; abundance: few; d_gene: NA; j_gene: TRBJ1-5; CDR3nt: TGTGCCAGCACCTGGCGGCCCGTCCGTTTCAATCAGCCCCAGCATTTT; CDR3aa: CASTWRPVRFNQPQHF
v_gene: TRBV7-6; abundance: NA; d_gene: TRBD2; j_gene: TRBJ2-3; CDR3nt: TGTGCCAGCAGCTTAGCGCTGCTAGCGGCAAGCACAGATACGCAGTATTTT; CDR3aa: CASSLALLAASTDTQYF
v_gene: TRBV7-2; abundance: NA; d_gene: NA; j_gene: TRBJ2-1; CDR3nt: TGTGCCAGCAGCTTAGTAGCTAGTCGGTTTTACAATGAGCAGTTCTTC; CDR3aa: CASSLVASRFYNEQFF
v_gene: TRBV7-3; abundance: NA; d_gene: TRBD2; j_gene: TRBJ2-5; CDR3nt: TGTGCCAGCAGCTTAATGGGGGGGACTAAAGAGACCCAGTACTTC; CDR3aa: CASSLMGGTKETQYF
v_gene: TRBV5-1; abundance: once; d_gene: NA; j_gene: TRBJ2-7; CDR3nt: TGCGCCAGCAGTACAGGAACCTACGAGCAGTACTTC; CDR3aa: CASSTGTYEQYF
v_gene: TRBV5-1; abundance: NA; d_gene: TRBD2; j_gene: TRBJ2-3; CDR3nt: TGCGCCAGCAGCTTGCGGACTAGCGGGAGAGGAGGGACAGATACGCAGTATTTT; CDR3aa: CASSLRTSGRGGTDTQYF
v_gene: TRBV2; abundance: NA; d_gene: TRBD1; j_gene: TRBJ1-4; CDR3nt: TGTGCCAGCCGACAGGGGGACCCAACTAATGAAAAACTGTTTTTT; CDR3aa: CASRQGDPTNEKLFF
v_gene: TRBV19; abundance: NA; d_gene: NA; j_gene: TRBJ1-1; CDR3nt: TGTGCCAGTAGTATACTCGACAGCAACACTGAAGCTTTCTTT; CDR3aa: CASSILDSNTEAFF
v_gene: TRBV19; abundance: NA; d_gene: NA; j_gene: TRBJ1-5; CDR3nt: TGTGCCAGTACCCAGAGGGGGGGCGGCCAGCCCCAGCATTTT; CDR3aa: CASTQRGGGQPQHF
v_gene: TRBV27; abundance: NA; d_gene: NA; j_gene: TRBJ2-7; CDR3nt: TGTGCCAGCAGTTTTTCCCCAGTTTCCTACGAGCAGTACTTC; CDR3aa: CASSFSPVSYEQYF
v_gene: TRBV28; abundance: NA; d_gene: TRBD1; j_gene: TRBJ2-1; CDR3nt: TGTGCCAGCTACGACAGGGACCTCAAGCAGTTCTTC; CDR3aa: CASYDRDLKQFF
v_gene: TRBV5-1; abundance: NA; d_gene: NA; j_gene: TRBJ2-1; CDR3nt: TGCGCCAGCAGCTTGGACGGCAGGAGGGATGAGCAGTTCTTC; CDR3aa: CASSLDGRRDEQFF